One and the same sample provided the 27 T cell receptor beta chains below, sequenced in a study of blood T cell repertoires in COVID-19. This table comes from immunoSEQ multiplex PCR, and its TCRdb copy is limited to in-frame clones, with some not included. In the table there are 260,000 or so clones, under 90% of which are singletons. Sequences were obtained from peripheral blood. The origin of the receptors is a human donor in a cohort sampled during active COVID-19.

A single count supports this clone. The V gene is TRBV11-2, the J gene TRBJ2-3; TRBD2 matches at 9 bases. Germline-derived CDR1 and CDR2 are SGHAT and FQNNGV. Unmatched junction bases numbered 8, after V lost 5 bases and J lost 2 bases. The CDR3 length is 16 residues. The CDR3 sequence is CASSPTQRGVTDTQYF. The CDR3 bases are TGTGCCAGCAGCCCAACTCAGCGGGGGGTCACAGATACGCAGTATTTT. The full variable domain, with the rest looked up from reference TRBV11-2 and TRBJ2-3, is EAGVAQSPRYKIIEKRQSVAFWCNPISGHATLYWYQQILGQGPKLLIQFQNNGVVDDSQLPKDRFSAERLKGVDSTLKIQPAKLEDSAVYLCASSPTQRGVTDTQYFGPGTRLTVL.

This chain connects TRBV11-2 to TRBJ2-1; D perhaps matches TRBD2 (6 bases). CDR1 is SGHAT, CDR2 FQNNGV, per germline. Trimming took 2 bases from V and 5 from J, leaving 16 bases between them. The CDR3 is made up of 16 amino acids. The CDR3 coding sequence is TGTGCCAGCAGCTTAAGGAGGGCGGGGCGAAACAATGAGCAGTTCTTC. It yields the protein CASSLRRAGRNNEQFF.

In this sample, this clone turned up a few times. The chain has TRBV11-2 and TRBJ1-2, with no clear D. Per the germline V gene, CDR1 is SGHAT and CDR2 is FQNNGV. V was pared by 4 bases and J by 8 bases, with 17 bases between. This CDR3 comprises 14 residues. The CDR3 DNA reads TGTGCCAGCAGCTCCCCGCCCATGAGTAACGGCTACACCTTC. Protein sequence: CASSSPPMSNGYTF.

This chain joins TRBV5-1 and TRBJ2-5; tentatively, D is TRBD2 (6 bases). V was pared by 0 bases and J by 2 bases, with 11 bases between. From germline, CDR1 is SGHRS and CDR2 YFSETQ. The CDR3 totals 15 residues. CDR3: CASSLDRDLQETQYF. CDR3 DNA: TGCGCCAGCAGCTTGGACCGGGACTTACAAGAGACCCAGTACTTC.

The J gene is TRBJ1-1, the V gene TRBV28; D possibly corresponds to TRBD1 (5 bases). V was cut by 8 bases and J by 3 bases, with 13 bases left in between. Germline V CDR1 and CDR2: MDHEN, SYDVKM. The CDR3 spans 13 residues. CDR3 DNA sequence: TGTGCCAGCGCCCCCCTGACAGACACTGAAGCTTTCTTT. It codes for CASAPLTDTEAFF.

The chain combines TRBV27 with TRBJ2-3; possible D gene TRBD2, 7 bases. Trimming took off 8 bases at V and 5 bases at J, with 14 bases between the two ends. The CDR3 contains 13 residues. Germline V gene sequence: CDR1 MNHEY, CDR2 SMNVEV (reference sequence). CDR3 region: CASAGADRDTQYF. The CDR3, as DNA: TGTGCCAGCGCGGGGGCAGATCGAGATACGCAGTATTTT.

The CDR3 protein is CASSPGGDTQYF. DNA for the CDR3: TGTGCCAGCTCACCGGGGGGGGATACGCAGTATTTT. This rearrangement joins TRBV18 to TRBJ2-3; 7 nucleotides align to TRBD2. Germline CDR1 and CDR2: KGHSH and LQKENI. The CDR3 is 12 residues long. The J segment lost 6 bases and the V segment lost 3 bases, leaving 0 bases of the junction unmatched.

V and J are TRBV5-4 and TRBJ1-3; the match to TRBD1 covers 11 bases. The CDR3 runs 17 residues. CDR1 and CDR2 (germline): SGHNT, YYREEE (reference sequence). Trimming removed 3 bases from V and 1 base from J; junction bases left unmatched: 6. CDR3 DNA sequence: TGTGCCAGCAGCTCCGGACAGGGGGCGCCTTCTGGAAACACCATATATTTT. Translation gives CASSSGQGAPSGNTIYF.

In its sample, this clone was seen once. The V call is TRBV29-1, the J call TRBJ2-7; D perhaps matches TRBD1 (5 bases). Trimming shortened V by 7 bases and J by 7 bases, and 29 bases separated the two germline ends. This CDR3 comprises 16 residues. The germline V gene encodes CDR1 SQVTM and CDR2 ANQGSEA. CDR3 sequence: CSAILVRVGNLGEQYF. DNA for the CDR3: TGCAGCGCAATCCTGGTCAGGGTTGGGAATTTGGGGGAGCAGTACTTC.

This clone came up once. An end of the junction does not agree with germline; a read error may underlie this. The gene calls are TRBV5-4 and TRBJ2-1; 8 bases agree with TRBD2. This CDR3 is built from 12 residues. Germline loops: CDR1 SGHNT, CDR2 YYREEE (reference sequence). This CDR3 reads CASSLQPSGLLF. CDR3 in DNA: TGTGCCAGCAGCTTGCAGCCTAGCGGGTTACTCTTC.

The rearrangement links TRBV6-5 to TRBJ2-3; 9 bases are a match to TRBD1. This CDR3 has 14 residues. V dropped 6 bases and J dropped 1; count of bases not matched to a gene: 2. Germline V gene lookup returns CDR1 MNHEY and CDR2 SVGAGI. The DNA of the CDR3 is TGTGCCAGCAGGAGGGACAGGGGCACAGATACGCAGTATTTT. Translation gives CASRRDRGTDTQYF.

V is TRBV7-2 and J is TRBJ2-7, with TRBD1 matching over 9 bases. Germline V gene data show CDR1 as SGHTA and CDR2 as FQGNSA. This CDR3 comprises 13 residues. Trimming cost V 4 bases and J 3 bases; bases outside gene matches: 1. CDR3 protein: CASSWDRVYEQYF. Written as DNA, the CDR3 is TGTGCCAGCAGCTGGGACAGGGTCTACGAGCAGTACTTC.

V is TRBV6-5 and J is TRBJ2-5; D is perhaps TRBD1 (6 bases). V lost 2 bases and J 4 bases, leaving 14 bases between the germline ends. CDR3 length: 15 amino acids. CDR1 MNHEY and CDR2 SVGAGI come from the germline V gene. CDR3 region: CASSYERPTGETQYF. DNA for the CDR3: TGTGCCAGCAGTTACGAGAGGCCGACAGGAGAGACCCAGTACTTC.

The chain is built from TRBV6-5 and TRBJ2-7, with unresolved D. Per germline, CDR1 MNHEY and CDR2 SVGAGI. This CDR3 spans 15 amino acids. V lost 6 bases and J lost 1, with 16 bases in between. CDR3 coding DNA: TGTGCCAGCAGCCGACGGAGAGAGGAGTCCTACGAGCAGTACTTC. This gives the protein CASSRRREESYEQYF.

The chain has TRBV6-5 and TRBJ2-3; D is perhaps TRBD2 (5 bases). The CDR3 covers 13 residues. Germline V gene sequence: CDR1 MNHEY, CDR2 SVGAGI. The V end lost 6 bases, the J end lost 1 base, and 8 bases lay between the germline ends. Written as DNA, the CDR3 is TGTGCCAGCAGAAACGGGGGCACAGATACGCAGTATTTT. Translated, it gives CASRNGGTDTQYF.

This clone occurred once. The chain carries TRBV5-6 and TRBJ2-7; the match to TRBD1 covers 7 bases. Germline V lookup: CDR1 SGHDT, CDR2 YYEEEE. Germline trimming cut 0 bases from V and 2 bases from J; bases unmatched to any gene: 8. The CDR3 covers 16 residues. The DNA for the CDR3 is TGTGCCAGCAGCTTGGGGCCCCCCGGGACAGCCTACGAGCAGTACTTC. As protein: CASSLGPPGTAYEQYF. The whole variable domain, filled in from reference TRBV5-6 and TRBJ2-7, reads DAGVTQSPTHLIKTRGQQVTLRCSPKSGHDTVSWYQQALGQGPQFIFQYYEEEERQRGNFPDRFSGHQFPNYSSELNVNALLLGDSALYLCASSLGPPGTAYEQYFGPGTRLTVT.

The V call is TRBV24-1, the J call TRBJ2-1; D is ambiguous. The V gene lost 3 bases and the J gene lost 0 bases, with 8 bases spanning the gap. This CDR3 has 15 residues. Germline V gene sequence: CDR1 KGHDR, CDR2 SFDVKD. The CDR3 sequence is CATSDGRSSYNEQFF. The CDR3 DNA follows: TGTGCCACCAGTGATGGGCGTAGCTCCTACAATGAGCAGTTCTTC.

The gene calls are TRBV19 and TRBJ2-5, with 7 nucleotides matching TRBD2. The CDR3 spans 14 residues. Per the germline V gene, CDR1 is LNHDA and CDR2 is SQIVND (reference sequence). Trimming cost V 4 bases and J 5 bases; bases outside gene matches: 7. The CDR3 coding sequence is TGTGCCAGTAGTAGGGGACCAGCGGGGGAGACCCAGTACTTC. Its protein is CASSRGPAGETQYF.

This chain joins TRBV3-1 (or the pseudogene TRBV3-2) and TRBJ2-7; tentative D call: TRBD2 (5 bases). Trimming removed 6 bases from V and 5 bases from J, with 17 bases in between. Germline lookup yields CDR1 LGHDT and CDR2 YNNKEL (reference sequence). This CDR3 comprises 14 residues. CDR3 DNA sequence: TGTGCCAGCAGGGCGACCGGGAAGGTGAACGAGCAGTACTTC. Translated: CASRATGKVNEQYF.

The chain is built from TRBV19 and TRBJ1-5; 7 nucleotides match TRBD1. V trimming: 9 bases; J trimming: 7 bases; junction bases outside the gene matches: 6. Germline loops: CDR1 LNHDA, CDR2 SQIVND (reference sequence). This CDR3 region has 12 residues. CDR3 sequence: CASRDSIQPQHF. The CDR3 region has the DNA TGTGCCAGCCGGGACAGTATACAGCCCCAGCATTTT.

This clone turned up a few times. The rearrangement joins TRBV9 to TRBJ2-3, with D possibly TRBD1 on 5 matching bases. This CDR3 contains 14 residues. CDR1 is SGDLS, CDR2 YYNGEE, per germline. Trimming stripped 0 bases from V and 0 bases from J, with 5 bases between. The CDR3 spells CASSVGQSTDTQYF. The CDR3, as DNA: TGTGCCAGCAGCGTAGGACAGAGCACAGATACGCAGTATTTT. The whole variable domain, filled in from reference TRBV9 and TRBJ2-3, reads DSGVTQTPKHLITATGQRVTLRCSPRSGDLSVYWYQQSLDQGLQFLIQYYNGEERAKGNILERFSAQQFPDLHSELNLSSLELGDSALYFCASSVGQSTDTQYFGPGTRLTVL.

This clone was detected only a few times. This chain joins TRBV6-5 and TRBJ2-2, with D possibly matching TRBD2 (6 bases). The CDR3 spans 14 residues. Germline assignment: CDR1 MNHEY and CDR2 SVGAGI. Trimming cost V 7 bases and J 1 base, with 10 bases left between them. The CDR3 loop reads CASKRRENTGELFF. The CDR3 DNA reads TGTGCCAGCAAAAGGAGGGAGAACACCGGGGAGCTGTTTTTT.

This rearrangement joins TRBV2 to TRBJ2-7, with 7 bases identical to TRBD1. CDR3 length: 13 residues. CDR1 is SNHLY and CDR2 is FYNNEI in the germline V gene. The V gene end was trimmed by 6 bases and the J gene end by 9 bases; junction bases not matched to a gene: 11. The CDR3 spells CASSQDRPFGQYF. CDR3 sequence (DNA): TGTGCCAGCAGCCAGGACAGGCCCTTTGGGCAGTACTTC.

The rearrangement uses TRBV7-8 and TRBJ1-2, with D tentatively TRBD1 (5 bases). The CDR3 covers 14 residues. V was trimmed by 1 base and J by 8 bases, leaving 14 bases between them. In germline, CDR1 is SGHVS, CDR2 FQNEAQ. CDR3 residues: CASSLGEGRGGYTF. CDR3 nucleotides: TGTGCCAGCAGCTTAGGTGAAGGGAGGGGCGGCTACACCTTC.

This rearrangement joins TRBV7-9 to TRBJ2-1; 12 bases agree with TRBD2. The germline CDR1 and CDR2 sequences are SEHNR and FQNEAQ (reference sequence). The CDR3 has 19 residues. V was clipped by 1 base and J by 0 bases; unmatched bases: 7. The CDR3 DNA sequence: TGTGCCAGCAGCTTAGAGGCTAGCGGGAGGGCGAGCTCCTACAATGAGCAGTTCTTC. It translates to CASSLEASGRASSYNEQFF.

This clone was recorded only once. J is TRBJ2-7 and V is TRBV5-5, with D tentatively TRBD1 (5 bases). CDR1 is SGHKS, CDR2 YYEKEE, per germline (reference sequence). Trimming took off 3 bases at V and 6 bases at J, with 16 bases between the two ends. This CDR3 is built from 14 residues. For the CDR3, the DNA is TGTGCCAGCAGCTCAATAACCCAGGGATCCGAGCAGTACTTC. This gives the protein CASSSITQGSEQYF.

This clone turned up a few times. V is TRBV2 and J is TRBJ1-3; 8 bases align to TRBD1. J lost 4 bases, V lost 8 bases, and 4 bases had no gene match. The CDR3 contains 13 residues. Germline V gives CDR1 SNHLY, CDR2 FYNNEI. CDR3 nucleotide sequence: TGTGCCAGCGGAGGACAGGGAGGAAACACCATATATTTT. It specifies CASGGQGGNTIYF.